Listed below are T cell receptor beta chains from one sample, sequenced in a study of OX40 agonist ivuxolimab in advanced cancers. The protocol was immunoSEQ multiplex PCR, while the TCRdb copy is restricted to in-frame clones and leaves out a portion. The data contain about 40,000 clones, about 91% of them singletons. This sample comprised CD4+ or CD8+ T cells sorted from blood, obtained in a trial of the OX40 agonist ivuxolimab. Receptor source: an adult with an advanced solid tumor such as melanoma, head and neck, liver or kidney cancer. The CDR3 runs from the conserved cysteine through the conserved F or W. The D gene is left open where the match is weak. Rows give clone size only sometimes, using once, few, many, or a class for an expanded clone.

d_call	v_call	clone_size	j_call	cdr3_nt	cdr3_aa
NA	TRBV9	NA	TRBJ2-1	TGTGCCAGCAGCGGGGGGCCCGATTACAATGAGCAGTTCTTC	CASSGGPDYNEQFF
NA	TRBV19	once	TRBJ2-1	TGTGCCAGTACGGCCTACACAAGCTCCTACAATGAGCAGTTCTTC	CASTAYTSSYNEQFF
TRBD2	TRBV9	NA	TRBJ2-7	TGTGCCAGCAGCGTCGAAACTAGCGGCTCCTACGAGCAGTACTTC	CASSVETSGSYEQYF
NA	TRBV7-8	NA	TRBJ2-7	TGTGCCAGCAGCCTCGTGGGCGGGTCCCACGAGCAGTACTTC	CASSLVGGSHEQYF
TRBD2	TRBV28	once	TRBJ2-7	TGTGCCAGCAGTTTTTTTAGCGGGATGTACGAGCAGTACTTC	CASSFFSGMYEQYF
NA	TRBV27	NA	TRBJ1-2	TGTGCCAGCAGTCCCCCCGGGAGGGAGGTCTATGGCTACACCTTC	CASSPPGREVYGYTF
NA	TRBV4-1	NA	TRBJ1-4	TGCGCCAGCAGCCAAGATACTCCCAGGGGTCCTGAAAAACTGTTTTTT	CASSQDTPRGPEKLFF
NA	TRBV7-9	NA	TRBJ2-5	TGTGCCAGCAGCTTGCTCCCACAGACCCAAGAGACCCAGTACTTC	CASSLLPQTQETQYF
TRBD2	TRBV27	once	TRBJ2-3	TGTGCCAGCAGTTCCCTAGCGGAGGAAGATACGCAGTATTTT	CASSSLAEEDTQYF
NA	TRBV27	NA	TRBJ2-7	TGTGCCAGCAGGTGGGATAGCGGAGCCTACGAGCAGTACTTC	CASRWDSGAYEQYF
TRBD2	TRBV5-6	NA	TRBJ2-7	TGTGCCAGCAGCTTGGGTCTAGCGGGAGGGTTATACGAGCAGTACTTC	CASSLGLAGGLYEQYF
TRBD1	TRBV10-2	NA	TRBJ1-2	TGCGCCAGCAGTGAGAACCCGGACAGGGTCTATGGCTACACCTTC	CASSENPDRVYGYTF
TRBD1	TRBV7-9	NA	TRBJ1-3	TGTCTGGGGACAGGGGGAGAAAACACCATATATTTT	CLGTGGENTIYF
TRBD2	TRBV30	NA	TRBJ2-3	TGTGCCTGGAGTCCCGTGATAGCGGGGGGGGTAGATACGCAGTATTTT	CAWSPVIAGGVDTQYF
TRBD1	TRBV6-5	medium-sized	TRBJ1-4	TGTGCCAGCAGTCCAGATACAGGGGAGAAACTGTTTTTT	CASSPDTGEKLFF
TRBD1	TRBV7-9	NA	TRBJ1-4	TGTGCCAGCAGCTTACCCGGACAGGGGCGGGAAAAACTGTTTTTT	CASSLPGQGREKLFF
TRBD2	TRBV6-5	NA	TRBJ2-7	TGTGCCAGCAGTTACCTGGGACTAGAGGTACGCGAGCAGTACTTC	CASSYLGLEVREQYF
TRBD2	TRBV7-8	NA	TRBJ2-3	TGTGCCAGCAGCTTCTTCCCCGGGACTAGCGGGAGGGGGGCAGATACGCAGTATTTT	CASSFFPGTSGRGADTQYF
NA	TRBV7-9	NA	TRBJ2-7	TGTGCCAGCAGCTTAGGTGCCCCGCGCGAGCAGTACTTC	CASSLGAPREQYF
NA	TRBV7-8	NA	TRBJ2-5	TGTGCCAGCAGCTTGCCAGGGCAAATCCAAGAGACCCAGTACTTC	CASSLPGQIQETQYF
TRBD1	TRBV27	NA	TRBJ1-2	TGTGCCAGCAGTAGATTTGCGGACAGGGGGTTCTATGGCTACACCTTC	CASSRFADRGFYGYTF
TRBD2	TRBV5-1	NA	TRBJ2-1	TGCGCCTCAGTGGCGGGGGACTACAATGAGCAGTTCTTC	CASVAGDYNEQFF
NA	TRBV7-9	NA	TRBJ2-7	TGTGCCAGCAGCTTAGCGCTTGGAGGAGCGGCCGAGCAGTACTTC	CASSLALGGAAEQYF
TRBD1	TRBV7-3	NA	TRBJ2-6	TGTGCCAGCAGCTTAGGGACAGGGATTTACGGGGCCAACGTCCTGACTTTC	CASSLGTGIYGANVLTF
NA	TRBV5-5	NA	TRBJ2-7	TGTGCCAGCAGCTTGGAGTGGGGATCCCACGAGCAGTACTTC	CASSLEWGSHEQYF
TRBD2	TRBV4-2	once	TRBJ2-1	TGTGCCAGCAGCCCCACTAGCGGGCCTGTTTACAATGAGCAGTTCTTC	CASSPTSGPVYNEQFF
NA	TRBV6-5	NA	TRBJ1-1	TGTGCCAGCAGCTACCAAAGGGGAGGGGGCACTGAAGCTTTCTTT	CASSYQRGGGTEAFF
TRBD2	TRBV5-1	NA	TRBJ2-1	TGCGCCAGCAGCTTGCTGCCGGGAGGGCCTGGGGATGAGCAGTTCTTC	CASSLLPGGPGDEQFF
NA	TRBV28	few	TRBJ2-5	TGTGCCAGCAGTTTAGGGGAGTTGGGGGGGCCAGAGACCCAGTACTTC	CASSLGELGGPETQYF
TRBD2	TRBV6-4	NA	TRBJ2-7	TGTGCCAGCAGTGTACGCGGGACTAGCACGGTGGACGAGCAGTACTTC	CASSVRGTSTVDEQYF
NA	TRBV19	NA	TRBJ1-2	TGTGCCAGTAGTATGAAGTTTCATTCCAACTATGGCTACACCTTC	CASSMKFHSNYGYTF
NA	TRBV9	NA	TRBJ2-7	TGTGCCAGCAGCCTCGGGGGAGGCGAGCAGTACTTC	CASSLGGGEQYF
NA	TRBV28	few	TRBJ2-7	TGTGCCAGCATAGGGACAAGAGCATACGAGCAGTACTTC	CASIGTRAYEQYF
NA	TRBV6-1	NA	TRBJ2-7	TGTGCCAGCAGTGAAATCAGGGGCAACGAGCAGTACTTC	CASSEIRGNEQYF
TRBD2	TRBV23-1	NA	TRBJ2-3	TGCGCCAGCAGTCAATCTGGCGTGCTAGCGGTCGGCACAGATACGCAGTATTTT	CASSQSGVLAVGTDTQYF
TRBD2	TRBV27	NA	TRBJ2-1	TGTGCCAGCAGTTCCCCCTGGGTGGGCAGCGGGAGTTCCTACAATGAGCAGTTCTTC	CASSSPWVGSGSSYNEQFF
NA	TRBV5-4	NA	TRBJ1-5	TGTGCCAGCAGCCGCATGGGGGGTATGGGCAATCAGCCCCAGCATTTT	CASSRMGGMGNQPQHF
NA	TRBV9	NA	TRBJ2-2	TGTGCCAGCAGCGTAGGCTGGGGGAAGGCCGGGGAGCTGTTTTTT	CASSVGWGKAGELFF
TRBD1	TRBV28	NA	TRBJ2-1	TGTGCCAGCAGACAAGAACAGGGGCGACTCTACAATGAGCAGTTCTTC	CASRQEQGRLYNEQFF
NA	TRBV4-2	NA	TRBJ2-3	TGTGCCAGCAGCCATTTTGCTACGGAGCTGGAAGATACGCAGTATTTT	CASSHFATELEDTQYF
NA	TRBV10-1	NA	TRBJ2-2	TGCGCCAGCAGTGAGTCGACGTTTCGAGGCACCGGGGAGCTGTTTTTT	CASSESTFRGTGELFF
TRBD2	TRBV10-2	few	TRBJ2-7	TGCGCCAGCTGCGGGAGCCTCTCCTACGAGCAGTACTTC	CASCGSLSYEQYF
TRBD2	TRBV27	NA	TRBJ2-3	TGTGCCAGCAGTTTATCTAGCGGGAGGATAGGGGGAGATACGCAGTATTTT	CASSLSSGRIGGDTQYF
NA	TRBV27	NA	TRBJ2-3	TGTGCCAGCAGTGGGCTAGCGCCAGATACGCAGTATTTT	CASSGLAPDTQYF